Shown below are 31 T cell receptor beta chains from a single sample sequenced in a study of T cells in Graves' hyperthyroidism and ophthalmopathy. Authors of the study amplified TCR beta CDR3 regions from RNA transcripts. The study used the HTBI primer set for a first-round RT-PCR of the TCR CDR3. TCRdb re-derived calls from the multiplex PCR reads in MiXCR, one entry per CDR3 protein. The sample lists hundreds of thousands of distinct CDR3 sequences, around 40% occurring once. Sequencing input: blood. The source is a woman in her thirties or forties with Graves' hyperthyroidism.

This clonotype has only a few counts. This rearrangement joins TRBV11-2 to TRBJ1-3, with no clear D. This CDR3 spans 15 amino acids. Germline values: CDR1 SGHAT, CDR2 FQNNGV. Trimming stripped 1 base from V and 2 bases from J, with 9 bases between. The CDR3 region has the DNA TGTGCCAGCAGCTTAGTCCTGGGTACTGGAAACACCATATATTTT. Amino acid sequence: CASSLVLGTGNTIYF.

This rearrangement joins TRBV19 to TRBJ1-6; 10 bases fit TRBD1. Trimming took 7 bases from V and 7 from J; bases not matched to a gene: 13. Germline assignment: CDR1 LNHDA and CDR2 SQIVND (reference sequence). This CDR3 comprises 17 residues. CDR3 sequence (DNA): TGTGCCAGTAACCGATCCCCGGGACAGGGGACCAATTCACCCCTCCACTTT. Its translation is CASNRSPGQGTNSPLHF.

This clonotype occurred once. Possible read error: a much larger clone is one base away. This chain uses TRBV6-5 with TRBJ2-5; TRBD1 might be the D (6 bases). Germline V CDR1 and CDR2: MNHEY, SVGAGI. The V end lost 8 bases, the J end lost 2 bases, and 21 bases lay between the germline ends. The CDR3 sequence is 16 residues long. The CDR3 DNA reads TGTGCCAGCGGTCTACAGGGTTTGCCAGGTCAAGAGACCCAGTACTTC. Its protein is CASGLQGLPGQETQYF.

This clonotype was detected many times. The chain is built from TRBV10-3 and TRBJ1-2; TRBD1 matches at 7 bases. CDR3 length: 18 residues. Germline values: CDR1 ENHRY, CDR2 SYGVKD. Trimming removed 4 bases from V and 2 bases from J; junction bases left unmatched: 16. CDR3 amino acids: CAISVRPGTDSSNYGYTF. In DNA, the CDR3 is TGTGCCATCAGTGTACGTCCCGGGACAGACTCTTCGAACTATGGCTACACCTTC.

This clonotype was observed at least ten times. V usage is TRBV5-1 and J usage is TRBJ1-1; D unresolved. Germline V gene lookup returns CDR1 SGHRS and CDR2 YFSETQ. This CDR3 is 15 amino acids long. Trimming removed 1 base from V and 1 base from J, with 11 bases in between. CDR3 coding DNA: TGCGCCAGCAGCTTGTTTGGCGGCACGAACACTGAAGCTTTCTTT. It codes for CASSLFGGTNTEAFF.

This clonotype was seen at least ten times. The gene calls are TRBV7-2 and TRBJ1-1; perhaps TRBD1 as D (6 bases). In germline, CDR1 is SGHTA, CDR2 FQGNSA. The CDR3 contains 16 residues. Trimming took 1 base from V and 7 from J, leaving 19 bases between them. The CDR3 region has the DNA TGTGCCAGCAGCTTAGTTCTATCGGACAGCTTGAATGAAGCTTTCTTT. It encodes CASSLVLSDSLNEAFF.

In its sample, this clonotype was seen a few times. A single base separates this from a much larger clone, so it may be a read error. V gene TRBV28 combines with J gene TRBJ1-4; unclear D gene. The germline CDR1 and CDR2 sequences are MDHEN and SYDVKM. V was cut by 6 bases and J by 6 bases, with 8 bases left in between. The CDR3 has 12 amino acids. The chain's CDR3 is CASSQEDEKLFF. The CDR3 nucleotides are TGTGCCAGCAGCCAGGAGGATGAAAAACTGTTTTTT. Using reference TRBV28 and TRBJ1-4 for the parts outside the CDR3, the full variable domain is DVKVTQSSRYLVKRTGEKVFLECVQDMDHENMFWYRQDPGLGLRLIYFSYDVKMKEKGDIPEGYSVSREKKERFSLILESASTNQTSMYLCASSQEDEKLFFGSGTQLSVL.

The CDR3 region is CASSFGLAGPEETQYF. The CDR3 DNA sequence: TGTGCCAGCAGCTTTGGACTAGCGGGACCTGAAGAGACCCAGTACTTC. V usage is TRBV11-2 and J usage is TRBJ2-5; TRBD2 matches 12 bases. Losses at the gene ends were 3 bases for V and 3 bases for J; bases not matched to a gene: 5. CDR3 length equals 16 residues. CDR1 and CDR2 from the germline V gene are SGHAT and FQNNGV.

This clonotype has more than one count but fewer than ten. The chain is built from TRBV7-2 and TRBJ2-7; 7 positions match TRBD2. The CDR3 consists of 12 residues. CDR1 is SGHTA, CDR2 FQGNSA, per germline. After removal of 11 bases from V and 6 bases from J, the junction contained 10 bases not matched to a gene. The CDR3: CACEVGGIEQYF. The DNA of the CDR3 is TGTGCCTGCGAGGTCGGGGGGATCGAGCAGTACTTC.

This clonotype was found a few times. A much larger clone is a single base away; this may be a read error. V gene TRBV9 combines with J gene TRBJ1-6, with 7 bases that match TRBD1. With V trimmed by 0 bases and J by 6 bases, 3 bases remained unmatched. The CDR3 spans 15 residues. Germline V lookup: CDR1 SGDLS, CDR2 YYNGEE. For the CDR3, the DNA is TGTGCCAGCAGCGTAGGGGACAGAGCTAATTCACCCCTCCACTTT. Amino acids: CASSVGDRANSPLHF.

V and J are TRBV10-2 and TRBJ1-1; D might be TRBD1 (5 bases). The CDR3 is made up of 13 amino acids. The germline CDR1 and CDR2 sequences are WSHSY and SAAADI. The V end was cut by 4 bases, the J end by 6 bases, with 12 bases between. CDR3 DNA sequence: TGCGCCAGCAGTGGACGGGGCAACGCTGAAGCTTTCTTT. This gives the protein CASSGRGNAEAFF.

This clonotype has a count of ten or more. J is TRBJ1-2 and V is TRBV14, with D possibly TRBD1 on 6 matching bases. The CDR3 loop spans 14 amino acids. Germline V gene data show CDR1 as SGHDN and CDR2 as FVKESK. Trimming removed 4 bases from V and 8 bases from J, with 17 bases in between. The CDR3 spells CASSPRTAGWGYTF. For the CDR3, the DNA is TGTGCCAGCAGCCCCCGGACAGCTGGATGGGGCTACACCTTC.

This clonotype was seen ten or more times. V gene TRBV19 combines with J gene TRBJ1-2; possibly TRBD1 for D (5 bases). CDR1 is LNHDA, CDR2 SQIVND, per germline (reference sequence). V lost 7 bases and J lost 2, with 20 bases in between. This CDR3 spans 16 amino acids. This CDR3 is CASTSLTGGWNYGYTF. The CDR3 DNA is TGTGCCAGTACCTCCCTCACCGGGGGGTGGAACTATGGCTACACCTTC.

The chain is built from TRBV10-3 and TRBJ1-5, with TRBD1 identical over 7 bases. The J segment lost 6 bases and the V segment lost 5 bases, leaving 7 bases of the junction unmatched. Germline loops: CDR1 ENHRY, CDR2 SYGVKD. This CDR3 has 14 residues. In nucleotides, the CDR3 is TGTGCCATCAGTAAGACAGGGATGGTTCAGCCCCAGCATTTT. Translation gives CAISKTGMVQPQHF.

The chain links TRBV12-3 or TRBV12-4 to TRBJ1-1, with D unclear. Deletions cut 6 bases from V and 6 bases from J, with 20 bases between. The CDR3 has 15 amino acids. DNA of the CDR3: TGTGCCAGCAGGGACTTTAGACGTGATAGTGCTGAAGCTTTCTTT. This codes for CASRDFRRDSAEAFF.

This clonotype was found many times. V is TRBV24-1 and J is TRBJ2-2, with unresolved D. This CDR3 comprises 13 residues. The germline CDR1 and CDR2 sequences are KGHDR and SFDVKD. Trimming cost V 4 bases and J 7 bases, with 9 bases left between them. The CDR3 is CATSDTGGGELFF. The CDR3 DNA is TGTGCCACCAGTGACACGGGTGGCGGGGAGCTGTTTTTT.

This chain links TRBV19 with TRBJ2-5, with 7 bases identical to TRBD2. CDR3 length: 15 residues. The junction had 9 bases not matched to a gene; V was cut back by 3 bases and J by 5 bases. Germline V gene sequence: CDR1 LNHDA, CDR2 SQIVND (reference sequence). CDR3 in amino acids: CASSILGGGGETQYF. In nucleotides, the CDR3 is TGTGCCAGTAGTATCTTGGGGGGGGGTGGGGAGACCCAGTACTTC.

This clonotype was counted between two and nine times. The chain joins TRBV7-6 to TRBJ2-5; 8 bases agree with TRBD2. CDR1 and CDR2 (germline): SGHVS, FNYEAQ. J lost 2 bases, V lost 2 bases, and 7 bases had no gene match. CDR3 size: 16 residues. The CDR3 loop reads CASSLRSGGGQETQYF. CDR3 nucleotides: TGTGCCAGCAGCTTACGATCCGGGGGGGGTCAAGAGACCCAGTACTTC. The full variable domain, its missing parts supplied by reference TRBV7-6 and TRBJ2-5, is GAGVSQSPRYKVTKRGQDVALRCDPISGHVSLYWYRQALGQGPEFLTYFNYEAQQDKSGLPNDRFSAERPEGSISTLTIQRTEQRDSAMYRCASSLRSGGGQETQYFGPGTRLLVL.

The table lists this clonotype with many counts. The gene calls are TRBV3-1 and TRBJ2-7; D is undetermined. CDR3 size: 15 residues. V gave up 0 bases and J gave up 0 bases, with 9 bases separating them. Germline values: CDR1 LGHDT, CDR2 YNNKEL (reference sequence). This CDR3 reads CASSQDLGFSYEQYF. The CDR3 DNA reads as TGTGCCAGCAGCCAAGATCTCGGCTTCTCCTACGAGCAGTACTTC.

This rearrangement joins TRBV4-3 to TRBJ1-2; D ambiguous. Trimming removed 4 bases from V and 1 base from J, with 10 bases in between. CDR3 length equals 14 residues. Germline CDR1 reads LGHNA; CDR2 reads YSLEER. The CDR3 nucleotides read TGCGCCAGCAGCCGGATAAGTCTTAACTATGGCTACACCTTC. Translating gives CASSRISLNYGYTF.

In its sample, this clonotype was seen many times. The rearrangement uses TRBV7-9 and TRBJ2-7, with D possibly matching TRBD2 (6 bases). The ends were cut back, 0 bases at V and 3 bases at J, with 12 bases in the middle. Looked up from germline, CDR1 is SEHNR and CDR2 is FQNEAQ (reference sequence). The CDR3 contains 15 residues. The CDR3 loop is CASSLAGTWDYEQYF. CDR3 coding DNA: TGTGCCAGCAGCTTAGCCGGGACTTGGGACTACGAGCAGTACTTC.

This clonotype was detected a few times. The CDR3 DNA reads as TGTGCCTGGAGTTTGAGCTACGAGCAGTACTTC. Its translation: CAWSLSYEQYF. The chain recombines TRBV30 with TRBJ2-7; D unresolved. V gave up 2 bases and J gave up 3 bases, with 5 bases separating them. The CDR3 is 11 amino acids. CDR1 is GTSNPN, CDR2 SVGIG, per germline (reference sequence). Looking up the rest from reference TRBV30 and TRBJ2-7 gives the full variable domain: SQTIHQWPATLVQPVGSPLSLECTVEGTSNPNLYWYRQAAGRGLQLLFYSVGIGQISSEVPQNLSASRPQDRQFILSSKKLLLSDSGFYLCAWSLSYEQYFGPGTRLTVT.

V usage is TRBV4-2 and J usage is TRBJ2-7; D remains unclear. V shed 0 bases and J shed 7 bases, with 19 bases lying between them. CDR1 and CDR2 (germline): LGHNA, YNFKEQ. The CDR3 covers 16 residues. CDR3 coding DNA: TGTGCCAGCAGCCAAGAATTAGGGCAGGATCTGGGAGAGCAGTACTTC. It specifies CASSQELGQDLGEQYF.

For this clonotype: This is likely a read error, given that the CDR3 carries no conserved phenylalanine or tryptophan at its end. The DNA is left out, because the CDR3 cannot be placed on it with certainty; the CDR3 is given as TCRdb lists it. The CDR3 protein is CASSLVASG. This chain links TRBV7-2 with TRBJ2-7; the table assigns TRBD2, which was not confirmed against the DNA. The germline CDR1 and CDR2 sequences are SGHTA and FQGNSA. The CDR3 has 9 residues if both end residues are counted.

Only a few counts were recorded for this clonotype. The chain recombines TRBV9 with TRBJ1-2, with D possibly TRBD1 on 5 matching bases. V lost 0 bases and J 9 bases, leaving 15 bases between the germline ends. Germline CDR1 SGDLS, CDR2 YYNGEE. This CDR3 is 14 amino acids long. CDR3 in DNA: TGTGCCAGCAGCGTAGTTGAGTCTGGGACCCGCTACACCTTC. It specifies CASSVVESGTRYTF.

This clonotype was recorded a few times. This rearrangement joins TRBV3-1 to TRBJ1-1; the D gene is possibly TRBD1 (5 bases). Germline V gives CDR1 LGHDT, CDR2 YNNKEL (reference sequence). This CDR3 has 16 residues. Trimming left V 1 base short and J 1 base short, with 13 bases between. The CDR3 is CASSQGRLGQNTEAFF. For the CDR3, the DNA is TGTGCCAGCAGCCAAGGACGGTTAGGACAGAACACTGAAGCTTTCTTT.

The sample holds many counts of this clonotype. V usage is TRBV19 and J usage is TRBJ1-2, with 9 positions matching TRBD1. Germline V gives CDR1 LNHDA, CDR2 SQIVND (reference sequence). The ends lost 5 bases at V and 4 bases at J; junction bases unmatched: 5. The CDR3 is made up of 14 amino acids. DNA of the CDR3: TGTGCCAGTAGTGAACAGGGGGCAGGCTATGGCTACACCTTC. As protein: CASSEQGAGYGYTF.

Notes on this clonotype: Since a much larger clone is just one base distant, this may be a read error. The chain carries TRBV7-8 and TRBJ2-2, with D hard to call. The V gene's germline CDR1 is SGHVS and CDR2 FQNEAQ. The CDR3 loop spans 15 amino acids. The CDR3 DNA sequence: TGTACCAGCAGCTTAGGGCAGGTCAACACCGGGGAGCTGTTTTTT. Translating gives CTSSLGQVNTGELFF.

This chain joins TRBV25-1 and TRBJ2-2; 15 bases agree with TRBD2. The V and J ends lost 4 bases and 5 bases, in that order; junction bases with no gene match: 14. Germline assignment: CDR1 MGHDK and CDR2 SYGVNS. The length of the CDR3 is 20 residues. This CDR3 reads CASSAHRGLAGGPWTGELFF. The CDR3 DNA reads TGTGCCAGCAGTGCCCATCGCGGACTAGCGGGGGGGCCGTGGACCGGGGAGCTGTTTTTT. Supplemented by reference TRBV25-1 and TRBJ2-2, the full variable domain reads EADIYQTPRYLVIGTGKKITLECSQTMGHDKMYWYQQDPGMELHLIHYSYGVNSTEKGDLSSESTVSRIRTEHFPLTLESARPSHTSQYLCASSAHRGLAGGPWTGELFFGEGSRLTVL.

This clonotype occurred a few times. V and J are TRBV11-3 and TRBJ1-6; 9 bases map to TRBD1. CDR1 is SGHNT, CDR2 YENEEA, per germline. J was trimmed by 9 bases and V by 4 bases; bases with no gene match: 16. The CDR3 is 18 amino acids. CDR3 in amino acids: CASSSGQGSASGSSPLHF. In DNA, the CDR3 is TGTGCCAGCAGCTCTGGACAGGGGTCAGCCTCCGGGAGTTCACCCCTCCACTTT.

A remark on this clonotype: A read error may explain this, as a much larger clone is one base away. CDR3 coding DNA: TGTGCCAGCAGCCATACAGGCTGCGAGCAGTACTTC. This translates into CASSHTGCEQYF. The chain links TRBV4-2 to TRBJ2-7, with D maybe TRBD1 (5 bases). V lost 3 bases and J lost 6, with 9 bases in between. The CDR3 contains 12 residues. From germline, CDR1 is LGHNA and CDR2 YNFKEQ.